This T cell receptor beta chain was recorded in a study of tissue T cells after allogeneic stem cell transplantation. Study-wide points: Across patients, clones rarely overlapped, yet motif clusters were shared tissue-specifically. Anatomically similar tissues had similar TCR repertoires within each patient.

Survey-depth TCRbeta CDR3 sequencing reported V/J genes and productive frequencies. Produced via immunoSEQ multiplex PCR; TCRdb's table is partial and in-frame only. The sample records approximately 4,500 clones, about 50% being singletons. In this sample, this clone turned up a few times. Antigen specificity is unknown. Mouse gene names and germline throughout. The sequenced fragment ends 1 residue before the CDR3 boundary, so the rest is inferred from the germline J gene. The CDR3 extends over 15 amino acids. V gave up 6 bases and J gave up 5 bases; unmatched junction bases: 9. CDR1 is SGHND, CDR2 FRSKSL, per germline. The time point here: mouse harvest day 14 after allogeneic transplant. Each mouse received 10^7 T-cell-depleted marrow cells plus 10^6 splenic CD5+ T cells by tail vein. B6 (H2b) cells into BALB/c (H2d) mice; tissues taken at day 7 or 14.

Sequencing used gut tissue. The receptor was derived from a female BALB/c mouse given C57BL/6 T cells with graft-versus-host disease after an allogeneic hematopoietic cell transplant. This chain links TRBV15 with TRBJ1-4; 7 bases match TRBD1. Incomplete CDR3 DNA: TGTGCCAGCAGCCTACAGGGGAGACGGAACGAAAGATTATTT. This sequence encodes CASSLQGRRNERLF. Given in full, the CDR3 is CASSLQGRRNERLFF.